Here is one T cell receptor (beta chain) with its context. In TCRdb, the 5' RACE reads were re-called with MiXCR into one record per CDR3 protein. The table lists 130,000 to 150,000 distinct CDR3 sequences, roughly 8.3% of them singletons. This entry is derived from a study of CD8 T cells in ankylosing spondylitis. With V trimmed by 3 bases and J by 4 bases, 5 bases remained unmatched. CDR1 is LNHDA and CDR2 is SQIVND in the germline V gene (reference sequence). This CDR3 is 14 amino acids long. The sequence was obtained from a male donor with ankylosing spondylitis. The chain couples TRBV19 to TRBJ2-7, with 8 bases lining up with TRBD1. The sequencing sample was made of synovial fluid, either unsorted or a sorted T cell fraction (not recorded which). The CDR3 DNA sequence: TGTGCCAGTAGTATTCGGCAGGGGGCGTACGAGCAGTACTTC. Its protein product is CASSIRQGAYEQYF.